These 17 T cell receptor beta chains were sequenced from one sample in a study of vaccination and CD4 T cells after COVID-19. The time point here: late sampling 161 to 241 days after vaccination in three convalescent patients. Specified treatment: approximately nine-day PBMC culture with coronavirus spike peptide pools or control peptides (ViraFEST assay). What these receptors recognize is not known. With the Oncomine TCR Beta short-read assay, DNA from cultured CD4+ T cells was sequenced. TCRdb redid the calling of the PCR reads with MiXCR, one entry per CDR3 protein. The table records some 26,000 distinct CDR3 sequences, roughly two fifths of them present only once. The sequenced sample was CD4+ T cells from blood, cultured in vitro, obtained about 7 months after SARS-CoV-2 vaccination. The receptor source for this set is a human donor who had recovered from COVID-19.

The CDR3, as DNA: TGCAGTGCTAGAAAGGGTGGCGGCCACAATGAGCAGTTCTTC. It codes for CSARKGGGHNEQFF. The chain is built from TRBV20-1 and TRBJ2-1; D not resolved. Germline lookup yields CDR1 DFQATT and CDR2 SNEGSKA (reference sequence). The CDR3 covers 14 residues. V was clipped by 2 bases and J by 5 bases, with 13 bases between them.

This chain uses TRBV11-1 with TRBJ2-4; D might be TRBD1 (6 bases). Per germline, CDR1 SGHAT and CDR2 FQDESV (reference sequence). Trimming left V 5 bases short and J 8 bases short, with 19 bases between. This CDR3 is 15 amino acids long. CDR3 coding DNA: TGTGCCAGCAGCGCAGGGGTACAGGACATCGACATTCAGTACTTC. This gives the protein CASSAGVQDIDIQYF.

This chain joins TRBV5-6 and TRBJ2-5; the D is unclear. The CDR3 contains 15 residues. Trimming stripped 4 bases from V and 3 bases from J, with 16 bases between. Germline V gene data show CDR1 as SGHDT and CDR2 as YYEEEE. This CDR3 is CASSEMGSPKETQYF. The CDR3 coding sequence is TGTGCCAGCAGCGAAATGGGCAGCCCCAAAGAGACCCAGTACTTC.

The V and J genes are TRBV11-2 and TRBJ2-3, with no clear D. CDR1 and CDR2 from the germline V gene are SGHAT and FQNNGV. The CDR3 is 12 amino acids. With 0 bases removed from V and 11 bases from J, the gap between germline ends came to 9 bases. The CDR3 here is CASSLEPRMQYF. In DNA form, the CDR3 reads TGTGCCAGCAGCTTAGAACCTAGGATGCAGTATTTT.

This chain links TRBV15 with TRBJ2-6; D is undetermined. The CDR3 is made up of 18 amino acids. CDR1 is LNHNV, CDR2 YYDKDF, per germline (reference sequence). V lost 1 base, J lost 0 bases, and 13 bases lay in between. This CDR3 is CATSRVPSSISGANVLTF. The CDR3 DNA reads as TGTGCCACCAGCAGAGTGCCATCTTCCATCTCTGGGGCCAACGTCCTGACTTTC.

This clonotype was seen only once. V and J are TRBV28 and TRBJ1-2, with a possible D match to TRBD1 (6 bases). The germline gives CDR1 MDHEN, CDR2 SYDVKM. V lost 7 bases and J 9 bases, leaving 21 bases between the germline ends. The CDR3 length is 14 residues. CDR3 sequence: CASTRAGGAFSYTF. The CDR3 DNA is TGTGCCAGCACCCGAGCGGGGGGCGCTTTTAGCTACACCTTC.

The rearrangement joins TRBV7-8 to TRBJ2-1, with 16 bases matching TRBD2. This CDR3 spans 18 amino acids. The V gene's germline CDR1 is SGHVS and CDR2 FQNEAQ. J lost 6 bases, V lost 4 bases, and 9 bases had no gene match. In nucleotides, the CDR3 is TGTGCCAGCAGCTCTGTCCCGGGACTAGCGGGAGGGGTCAATGAGCAGTTCTTC. Amino acid sequence: CASSSVPGLAGGVNEQFF.

On this clonotype: The DNA is omitted, as the CDR3 cannot be located on it reliably, and the CDR3 follows TCRdb's listing. The V and J genes are TRBV7-5 and TRBJ2-7; the table calls TRBD2, which could not be checked here. TRBV7-5 is flagged as a pseudogene. The CDR3 has 18 residues if both end residues are counted. The CDR3 spells CISVPEARSGGGGREQYF.

This clonotype appeared a few times. The chain couples TRBV6-1 to TRBJ1-5, with TRBD1 matching 9 bases. Losses at the gene ends were 8 bases for V and 1 base for J; bases not matched to a gene: 3. From germline, CDR1 is MNHNS and CDR2 SASEGT. CDR3 size: 14 residues. The CDR3 sequence: CASQTGGSNQPQHF. In DNA, the CDR3 is TGTGCCAGCCAAACAGGGGGCAGCAATCAGCCCCAGCATTTT.

V gene TRBV5-4 combines with J gene TRBJ1-6; D is possibly TRBD1 (5 bases). This CDR3 has 13 amino acids. Germline V gene lookup returns CDR1 SGHNT and CDR2 YYREEE (reference sequence). Trimming removed 4 bases from V and 10 bases from J, with 12 bases in between. Written as DNA, the CDR3 is TGTGCCAGCAGCCCAGAACAGGTCTCACCCCTCCACTTT. It translates to CASSPEQVSPLHF.

The gene calls are TRBV20-1 and TRBJ2-7, with 7 nucleotides matching TRBD2. The germline V gene has CDR1 DFQATT and CDR2 SNEGSKA (reference sequence). Trimming at V came to 5 bases and at J to 4 bases, leaving 11 bases not matched to a gene. The CDR3 has 14 amino acids. The DNA of the CDR3 is TGCAGTGCTCGACCGGGCGGGAGAAGGTACGAGCAGTACTTC. Encoded protein: CSARPGGRRYEQYF.

CDR3 coding DNA: TGTGCCAGCAGCAAGGCCAGGGAGTTCCAAGAGACCCAGTACTTC. Residues: CASSKAREFQETQYF. The rearrangement links TRBV5-5 to TRBJ2-5; D is perhaps TRBD1 or TRBD2 (5 bases each). The CDR3 is 15 residues long. V lost 4 bases and J 1 base, leaving 14 bases between the germline ends. The V gene's germline CDR1 is SGHKS and CDR2 YYEKEE (reference sequence).

V gene TRBV29-1 combines with J gene TRBJ1-1, with D possibly matching TRBD1 (6 bases). Trimming removed 3 bases at V and 5 bases at J, with 13 bases between. Germline V CDR1 and CDR2: SQVTM, ANQGSEA. The CDR3 covers 13 residues. CDR3 bases: TGCAGCGTTGATGAGGGGGGGCGGACTGAAGCTTTCTTT. It codes for CSVDEGGRTEAFF.

This chain joins TRBV2 and TRBJ1-6, with D possibly matching TRBD1 (5 bases). CDR3 length: 15 residues. Germline assignment: CDR1 SNHLY and CDR2 FYNNEI. V shed 7 bases and J shed 7 bases, with 17 bases lying between them. Here the CDR3 reads CASTKEGMNNSPLHF. The CDR3 DNA reads as TGTGCCAGCACCAAGGAGGGGATGAACAATTCACCCCTCCACTTT.

This clonotype was counted only a few times. The rearrangement links TRBV20-1 to TRBJ1-5; TRBD1 matches 7 bases. The CDR3 has 16 residues. Unmatched junction bases numbered 9, after V lost 0 bases and J lost 4 bases. Per the germline V gene, CDR1 is DFQATT and CDR2 is SNEGSKA (reference sequence). The CDR3 coding sequence is TGCAGTGCTAGAGATCCGGCGGGGACAGTGAATCAGCCCCAGCATTTT. This translates into CSARDPAGTVNQPQHF.

The chain is built from TRBV6-1 and TRBJ2-7; the match to TRBD2 covers 7 bases. The CDR3 has 16 amino acids. From germline, CDR1 is MNHNS and CDR2 SASEGT. V dropped 0 bases and J dropped 6; count of bases not matched to a gene: 11. This CDR3 is CASSEARGGRSFEQYF. The DNA of the CDR3 is TGTGCCAGCAGTGAAGCACGAGGCGGGAGAAGTTTCGAGCAGTACTTC.

Concerning this clonotype: One junction end does not reproduce the germline sequence, and a read error may be involved. The chain uses TRBV6-2 or TRBV6-3 and TRBJ2-7; weak D call: TRBD1 (5 bases). The DNA end is a closer match to TRBJ2-5, so the J assignment may be wrong. The CDR3 is 15 residues long. The germline V gene has CDR1 MNHEY and CDR2 SVGEGT. CDR3 amino acids: CAGSYSFSKGETQYF. CDR3 sequence (DNA): TGTGCCGGCAGTTACTCGTTCAGCAAGGGGGAGACCCAGTACTTC.